This T cell receptor (beta chain) is drawn from a study of blood T cell repertoires in COVID-19. As for the study in general: Both acute and convalescent COVID-19 samples were obtained from the United States, Italy and Spain. Sample material is recorded as cDNA or gDNA derived from T cells, B-cell-depleted T cells, or PBMCs.

The CDR3 runs 13 residues. Trimming took 7 bases from V and 7 from J; bases not matched to a gene: 9. Germline V lookup: CDR1 MNHEY, CDR2 SVGAGI. This clone was seen only once. The method was immunoSEQ multiplex PCR; TCRdb's version includes in-frame clones alone and lacks a portion of them. The table lists roughly 60,000 clones, 75% to 80% of them singletons. The chain has TRBV6-5 and TRBJ2-5, with 7 bases that match TRBD2. Sequencing used peripheral blood. The source is a human donor in a cohort sampled during active COVID-19. CDR3: CASTAGGEGTQYF. CDR3 DNA: TGTGCCAGCACCGCTGGGGGGGAGGGGACCCAGTACTTC.